The sequence of this T cell receptor beta chain was determined in a study of monozygotic twins with inflammatory bowel disease. General study points: No detectable difference in repertoire similarity separated concordant from discordant twins, possibly as a result of limited power.

Collection yielded 2 to 2.5 ml of blood per donor. Comments on this clonotype: What it binds is not known.

TCRdb derives one entry per CDR3 protein from the 5' RACE reads, leaving out DNA. The sample holds about 300,000 distinct CDR3 sequences. Sequencing was performed on blood. This TCR was sampled from a human donor with ulcerative colitis or Crohn's disease, or a healthy co-twin of an affected twin (not recorded which).

The CDR3 region is CASSYSILAGGLYEQYF. The V gene is TRBV6-2 or TRBV6-3, the J gene TRBJ2-7; TCRdb's D gene call, TRBD2, goes unchecked for lack of DNA. The CDR3 sequence is 17 residues long. CDR1 and CDR2 (germline): MNHEY, SVGEGT.